What follows is one TCR beta chain and its context. Its antigen remains unidentified. The record has no base qualities; no much larger clone is one base away. PBMCs were isolated by Ficoll-Paque density gradient centrifugation. The sequencer was an Illumina NovaSeq 6000. TCRalpha and TCRbeta cDNA libraries were constructed by 5'RACE with constant-segment primers, with sample barcodes and unique molecular identifiers being introduced. RNA was extracted from every sample with Trizol reagent. Libraries were amplified in two PCR steps, with a second sample barcode and Illumina TruSeq adapters added in the second step. Sequencing of the libraries was done on an Illumina NovaSeq, producing 2 x 150 bp paired-end reads. As for how the authors treated the data: Demultiplexing of reads and collapsing into UMI-guided consensus sequences were performed with migec v1.2.7. Using mixcr v2.1.11, the UMI consensuses were aligned to TRA and TRB V and J templates and assembled into clonotypes. A clonotype was counted as expanded or contracted only if both edgeR and NoisET called the change significant, with noise models trained on biological replicates. edgeR calls used a false discovery rate-adjusted p below 0.01 and a log2 fold-change threshold of 1. PCA with hierarchical clustering of max-normalized trajectories of the 1000 most abundant clonotypes was used as exploratory dynamics analysis. The CD4 or CD8 phenotype of responding clones was assigned using the separately sequenced CD4+ and CD8+ repertoires. Starting from the raw public reads, TCRdb applied fastp trimming at Q25, assembled clones with MiXCR and retained in-frame beta chains. Records with the same CDR3 protein are collapsed into one entry carrying the most frequent genes and DNA. The V and J calls and clone size are TCRdb's, not the authors'. For this sample there are 410,000 or so distinct CDR3 sequences; more than 20% appear just once. Around 14% of the sample lies in the top ten.

This specimen comes from a study of T-cell memory formation after mild COVID-19 (dated by TCRdb to the early 2020s). As for the study more broadly: TCR sequence clusters from the two donors were found to be largely donor specific. In a couple of donors, T-cell clones that expanded and contracted after mild COVID-19 were tracked by sequencing TCRalpha and TCRbeta repertoires over time. The cohort comprised two young, previously healthy adult volunteers, one female and one male.

Results the study describes overall, beyond this receptor: Clones that contracted from day 15 to 85 showed balanced CD4/CD8 phenotypes, whereas a second wave of clones that expanded from day 15 to 37 leaned towards CD4+. Only a couple of mild cases were covered in the study, and larger cohorts including severe cases with pre-infection samples were considered necessary. Contracting CD4+ clones were located mainly in the CM and EM memory subsets, whereas CD8+ clones were found to be enriched in EMRA. The second-wave clones that peaked on day 37 were not confirmed to be SARS-CoV-2 specific. The detection of some responding clones in pre-infection memory suggests that pre-existing cross-reactive memory T cells joined the SARS-CoV-2 response.

The CDR3 holds 14 amino acids from the cysteine to the phenylalanine. Of all the DNA, just the CDR3 is kept, 42 bases in frame from base 1. CDR1 and CDR2 are drawn from the germline V gene (reference sequence): LNHDA, SQIVND. The germline ends are 15 bases apart after V is trimmed by 5 bases and J by 5 bases. This sequence uses TRBV19 and TRBJ1-1; no D gene can be assigned with confidence. The sample comprised PBMCs or a T cell subset sorted from them (not recorded which). This clonotype originated in an adult woman who had mild COVID-19 (a few samples of this study predate the infection). The sample titles of this study are shuffled in the database, so cell type and time point are left out; the donor was told from shared clones. The nucleotide sequence is given as TGTGCCAGTAGTGGACGGGGAATGGGGACTGAAGCTTTCTTT. It encodes CASSGRGMGTEAFF.